This passage covers 6 T cell receptor beta chains from one sample sequenced in a study of molecular identifiers for immune sequencing clone quantification. Via MiXCR, TCRdb re-called the PCR reads, giving one row per CDR3 protein. The sample comprises 300,000 to 400,000 distinct CDR3 sequences, around 21% of which are singletons, and about 0.81% rests with the top ten. Sequencing used naive CD8+ T cells from blood, with Jurkat cell RNA spiked in. Subset meaning: FACS-sorted CD8+CD4-CCR7+CD45RA+ naive T cells. These receptors all come from a human donor in good health. Some libraries in this study had Jurkat cell RNA spiked in.

This clonotype was observed many times. V and J are TRBV13 and TRBJ2-3; D not resolved. The CDR3 length is 13 residues. Germline lookup yields CDR1 PRHDT and CDR2 FYEKMQ (reference sequence). Trimming pared 5 bases from V and 6 bases from J, leaving 12 bases between. Here the CDR3 DNA reads TGTGCCAGCAGCGCCCTCTCGGCGGATACGCAGTATTTT. Protein product: CASSALSADTQYF.

This clonotype was recorded a few times. One junction end disagrees with the germline gene, perhaps due to a read error. The chain links TRBV5-4 to TRBJ1-2, with TRBD1 identical over 7 bases. The length of the CDR3 is 16 residues. CDR1 is SGHNT, CDR2 YYREEE, per germline (reference sequence). The CDR3 loop reads CASSHPGTAANYGCTF. In nucleotides, the CDR3 is TGTGCCAGCAGCCACCCTGGGACAGCAGCTAACTATGGCTGCACCTTC.

This clonotype was recorded at least ten times. CDR3 coding DNA: TGCGCCAGCAGCCAAGAGTCCAGGTCTGGCAATCAGCCCCAGCATTTT. Amino acids: CASSQESRSGNQPQHF. V usage is TRBV4-1 and J usage is TRBJ1-5; D ambiguous. Germline CDR1 and CDR2: MGHRA and YSYEKL. The CDR3 has 16 amino acids. V was trimmed by 0 bases and J by 2 bases, leaving 11 bases between them.

This clonotype appeared a single time. A much larger clone lies one base from this, so it may be a read error. Written as DNA, the CDR3 is TGTGCCAGCAGCCAGGGTCACTCCACCTACGAGCGGTACTTC. The encoded protein is CASSQGHSTYERYF. The V gene is TRBV14, the J gene TRBJ2-7; D uncertain. Germline loops: CDR1 SGHDN, CDR2 FVKESK. The length of the CDR3 is 14 residues. Variable domain in full (rest from reference TRBV14 and TRBJ2-7): EAGVTQFPSHSVIEKGQTVTLRCDPISGHDNLYWYRRVMGKEIKFLLHFVKESKQDESGMPNNRFLAERTGGTYSTLKVQPAELEDSGVYFCASSQGHSTYERYFGPGTRLTVT.

The chain is built from TRBV5-6 and TRBJ2-7, with D uncertain. Trimming took off 5 bases at V and 5 bases at J, with 17 bases between the two ends. This CDR3 comprises 14 residues. CDR1 is SGHDT and CDR2 is YYEEEE in the germline V gene. CDR3 coding DNA: TGTGCCAGCAGTAGTGGCCTATCCACACACGAGCAGTACTTC. Amino acids: CASSSGLSTHEQYF.

This chain joins TRBV7-8 and TRBJ1-1, with a weak D call TRBD1 (5 bases). Germline lookup yields CDR1 SGHVS and CDR2 FQNEAQ. There are 14 residues in the CDR3. Trimming stripped 5 bases from V and 3 bases from J, with 13 bases between. CDR3 nucleotides: TGTGCCAGCAGCCAGTACGTAGGGGACACTGAAGCTTTCTTT. Amino acid sequence: CASSQYVGDTEAFF.